The 25 T cell receptor beta chains presented below share a single source sample, sequenced in a study of T cell repertoires in cytomegalovirus infection (dated by TCRdb to 2018 to 2020). TCRdb records Illumina HiSeq 1500 as the sequencer. TCRdb reanalyzed the raw reads on its own, using fastp at Q25 for trimming and MiXCR for clone calling, and kept in-frame beta chains. For every CDR3 protein sequence, its rows merge into one entry that carries the most common genes and DNA. The sample records roughly 720,000 distinct CDR3 sequences, 35% to 45% of which are singletons. 2.8% of the sample lies in the top ten. The specimen was PBMCs. Source of these receptors: a human donor in good health (CMV status not recorded). Some clones in this sample may be carry-over from other donors' samples.

This clonotype was observed a few times. This chain links TRBV27 with TRBJ2-1; D might be TRBD1 (6 bases). This CDR3 comprises 13 residues. The V and J ends lost 7 bases and 6 bases respectively, with 13 bases between them. Germline V gene data show CDR1 as MNHEY and CDR2 as SMNVEV (reference sequence). DNA for the CDR3: TGTGCCAGCAATGGGGGCAGGGGCAATGAGCAGTTCTTC. Encoded protein: CASNGGRGNEQFF.

Points on this clonotype: At one of its ends the junction is not consistent with the germline gene, which may arise from a read error. The chain combines TRBV2 with TRBJ1-1; D gene uncertain. The CDR3 length is 13 residues. From germline, CDR1 is SNHLY and CDR2 FYNNEI. For the CDR3, the DNA is TGTGCCGGCAGTGAAATAGAGAACACTGAAGCTTTCTTT. Protein: CAGSEIENTEAFF.

The chain is built from TRBV7-9 and TRBJ2-6, with D hard to call. V lost 2 bases and J lost 4, with 12 bases in between. Germline V CDR1 and CDR2: SEHNR, FQNEAQ (reference sequence). CDR3 length: 16 residues. This chain's CDR3 is CASSLYRTRGANVLTF. The CDR3, as DNA: TGTGCCAGCAGCTTATATAGGACGAGAGGGGCCAACGTCCTGACTTTC.

This clonotype was observed a few times. This chain joins TRBV28 and TRBJ2-1; tentatively, D is TRBD1 or TRBD2 (5 bases each). CDR3 size: 17 residues. The germline gives CDR1 MDHEN, CDR2 SYDVKM. V shed 3 bases and J shed 8 bases, with 23 bases lying between them. The CDR3: CASSFSMSGRSRDEQFF. The CDR3 DNA reads as TGTGCCAGCAGTTTCTCTATGTCGGGGCGGTCGCGTGATGAGCAGTTCTTC.

In its sample, this clonotype was seen a few times. The chain is built from TRBV7-8 and TRBJ1-1, with TRBD1 matching over 8 bases. Germline CDR1 is SGHVS and CDR2 is FQNEAQ. Trimming removed 1 base from V and 6 bases from J; junction bases left unmatched: 4. The CDR3 covers 14 residues. CDR3 nucleotides: TGTGCCAGCAGCTTAGGACAGGGGCTATCTGAAGCTTTCTTT. Translating gives CASSLGQGLSEAFF.

The chain carries TRBV19 and TRBJ1-3; no definite D call. Trimming pared 10 bases from V and 0 bases from J, leaving 13 bases between. From germline, CDR1 is LNHDA and CDR2 SQIVND (reference sequence). This CDR3 is 14 amino acids long. CDR3 protein: CATSQDSSGNTIYF. For the CDR3, the DNA is TGTGCCACCTCCCAGGACTCCTCTGGAAACACCATATATTTT.

This clonotype has at least ten counts. The rearrangement uses TRBV7-2 and TRBJ1-1, with unresolved D. Trimming removed 2 bases at V and 1 base at J, with 5 bases between. The CDR3 covers 13 residues. The germline V gene encodes CDR1 SGHTA and CDR2 FQGNSA. The CDR3 reads CASSLQPNTEAFF. Here the CDR3 DNA reads TGTGCCAGCAGCTTACAGCCGAACACTGAAGCTTTCTTT.

Only a few counts were recorded for this clonotype. This chain connects TRBV12-3 or TRBV12-4 to TRBJ1-1; the D gene is possibly TRBD1 (6 bases). The length of the CDR3 is 17 residues. V was pared by 4 bases and J by 8 bases, with 26 bases between. CDR3 loop: CASSSTVIQGGRTEAFF. CDR3 DNA sequence: TGTGCCAGCAGTTCTACTGTTATACAGGGCGGACGGACCGAAGCTTTCTTT.

The sample holds many counts of this clonotype. This chain joins TRBV7-2 and TRBJ2-7; 11 bases map to TRBD2. This CDR3 spans 15 amino acids. The germline V gene has CDR1 SGHTA and CDR2 FQGNSA. Trimming cost V 6 bases and J 6 bases; bases outside gene matches: 10. The DNA for the CDR3 is TGTGCCAGCAGATATACTAGCGGGAGACAGGGCGAGCAGTACTTC. Amino acids: CASRYTSGRQGEQYF. The whole variable domain, remainder taken from reference TRBV7-2 and TRBJ2-7, is GAGVSQSPSNKVTEKGKDVELRCDPISGHTALYWYRQSLGQGLEFLIYFQGNSAPDKSGLPSDRFSAERTGGSVSTLTIQRTQQEDSAVYLCASRYTSGRQGEQYFGPGTRLTVT.

V gene TRBV29-1 combines with J gene TRBJ1-3; no clear D gene. The V end was cut by 3 bases, the J end by 3 bases, with 12 bases between. The CDR3 runs to 14 residues. Germline CDR1 and CDR2: SQVTM and ANQGSEA. The CDR3 region is CSVEGGVFGNTIYF. CDR3 bases: TGCAGCGTTGAGGGTGGGGTTTTTGGAAACACCATATATTTT. Full variable domain (rest looked up from reference TRBV29-1 and TRBJ1-3): SAVISQKPSRDICQRGTSLTIQCQVDSQVTMMFWYRQQPGQSLTLIATANQGSEATYESGFVIDKFPISRPNLTFSTLTVSNMSPEDSSIYLCSVEGGVFGNTIYFGEGSWLTVV.

In its sample, this clonotype was seen many times. This chain uses TRBV7-2 with TRBJ2-7; the D gene is possibly TRBD2 (6 bases). V gave up 5 bases and J gave up 7 bases, with 24 bases separating them. The V gene's germline CDR1 is SGHTA and CDR2 FQGNSA. The CDR3 contains 16 residues. CDR3 in amino acids: CASSPPPRDLNTEQYF. CDR3 DNA: TGTGCCAGCAGCCCCCCCCCGAGGGACTTGAATACAGAGCAGTACTTC.

This clonotype was found many times. The rearrangement joins TRBV7-6 to TRBJ2-3, with D possibly matching TRBD2 (5 bases). V lost 5 bases and J 8 bases, leaving 14 bases between the germline ends. This CDR3 has 13 amino acids. CDR1 SGHVS and CDR2 FNYEAQ come from the germline V gene. The DNA for the CDR3 is TGTGCCAGCAGCCCCCCTCACGAGGGTACGCAGTATTTT. It specifies CASSPPHEGTQYF.

This clonotype has only a few counts. The chain combines TRBV20-1 with TRBJ1-1; D is possibly TRBD1 (5 bases). V was cut by 3 bases and J by 1 base, with 15 bases left in between. The CDR3 extends over 15 amino acids. The V gene's germline CDR1 is DFQATT and CDR2 SNEGSKA (reference sequence). The chain's CDR3 is CSARQGSLTNTEAFF. The CDR3, as DNA: TGCAGTGCTAGGCAGGGTAGCCTTACGAACACTGAAGCTTTCTTT.

This clonotype was recorded many times. V is TRBV7-2 and J is TRBJ2-3; 7 bases align to TRBD1. J gave up 5 bases and V 5 bases, and 7 bases lay outside the gene matches. This CDR3 contains 14 residues. The germline CDR1 and CDR2 sequences are SGHTA and FQGNSA. The chain's CDR3 is CASSPGQAIDTQYF. Written as DNA, the CDR3 is TGTGCCAGCAGCCCTGGACAGGCGATAGATACGCAGTATTTT.

Only a few counts were recorded for this clonotype. V is TRBV7-8 and J is TRBJ2-1; D possibly corresponds to TRBD2 (6 bases). This CDR3 comprises 19 residues. The ends were cut back, 0 bases at V and 2 bases at J, with 20 bases in the middle. CDR1 SGHVS and CDR2 FQNEAQ come from the germline V gene. In DNA, the CDR3 is TGTGCCAGCAGCTTAGCGCTTGCCACGGGGGACGGGCCCTACAATGAGCAGTTCTTC. Residues: CASSLALATGDGPYNEQFF.

The rearrangement uses TRBV6-6 and TRBJ1-5; D ambiguous. The CDR3 contains 18 residues. Germline CDR1 and CDR2: MNHNY and SVGAGI (reference sequence). V was trimmed by 2 bases and J by 2 bases, leaving 19 bases between them. The CDR3, as DNA: TGTGCCAGCAGTTACCTCGCCGGTCTGGGAACGGGCAATCAGCCCCAGCATTTT. It codes for CASSYLAGLGTGNQPQHF.

Notes on this clonotype: Just one base apart from a much larger clone, this may be a read error. Because the CDR3 is missing its conserved closing phenylalanine or tryptophan, this is likely a read error. This rearrangement joins TRBV5-6 to TRBJ1-2; a weak D match, TRBD1 (6 bases). Trimming took off 5 bases at V and 3 bases at J, with 17 bases between the two ends. CDR3 length: 15 amino acids. Germline V CDR1 and CDR2: SGHDT, YYEEEE. Here the CDR3 DNA reads TGTGCCAGCAGGCATACAGGGACACTCTACTATGGCTACACCGTC. Translation: CASRHTGTLYYGYTV.

A few counts support this clonotype. This chain connects TRBV20-1 to TRBJ2-3; 7 nucleotides line up with TRBD2. Germline loops: CDR1 DFQATT, CDR2 SNEGSKA (reference sequence). Trimming at V came to 2 bases and at J to 0 bases, leaving 8 bases not matched to a gene. This CDR3 spans 16 amino acids. In DNA form, the CDR3 reads TGCAGTGCTAGACCAGCGCTAGCGGAGAGCACAGATACGCAGTATTTT. This translates into CSARPALAESTDTQYF.

J is TRBJ2-4 and V is TRBV4-1, with 7 bases identical to TRBD2. The junction had 10 bases not matched to a gene; V was cut back by 3 bases and J by 8 bases. The CDR3 length is 15 residues. Germline V gives CDR1 MGHRA, CDR2 YSYEKL. The CDR3 DNA reads as TGCGCCAGCAGCCAGTCCGGGACTACAAACGACATTCAGTACTTC. Its translation: CASSQSGTTNDIQYF.

The chain links TRBV18 to TRBJ1-5; D is unclear. V was cut by 3 bases and J by 0 bases, with 9 bases left in between. Germline V CDR1 and CDR2: KGHSH, LQKENI. The CDR3 has 15 residues. CDR3 in amino acids: CASSPRQDSNQPQHF. The CDR3 bases are TGTGCCAGCTCACCGCGACAAGATAGCAATCAGCCCCAGCATTTT.

The V call is TRBV6-6, the J call TRBJ2-7, with a weak D call TRBD2 (5 bases). The CDR3 contains 14 residues. Germline V lookup: CDR1 MNHNY, CDR2 SVGAGI (reference sequence). V was clipped by 5 bases and J by 6 bases, with 17 bases between them. CDR3 DNA sequence: TGTGCCAGCAGTGATCTCTTTCGCCGGGGCGAGCAGTACTTC. The encoded protein is CASSDLFRRGEQYF.

On this clonotype itself: Sequence at one end of the junction differs from germline and may be a read error. J is TRBJ2-5 and V is TRBV5-1; 12 bases are a match to TRBD2. In germline, CDR1 is SGHRS, CDR2 YFSETQ. CDR3 length equals 18 residues. The CDR3 reads CASSLGALAGGHQESQYF. The DNA of the CDR3 is TGCGCCAGCAGCTTGGGAGCCCTAGCGGGAGGGCACCAAGAGTCCCAGTACTTC. Drawing the rest from reference TRBV5-1 and TRBJ2-5, the complete variable domain is KAGVTQTPRYLIKTRGQQVTLSCSPISGHRSVSWYQQTPGQGLQFLFEYFSETQRNKGNFPGRFSGRQFSNSRSEMNVSTLELGDSALYLCASSLGALAGGHQESQYFGPGTRLLVL.

The V gene is TRBV7-2, the J gene TRBJ2-5; TRBD2 agrees at 10 bases. J gave up 1 base and V 4 bases, and 6 bases lay outside the gene matches. Germline CDR1 reads SGHTA; CDR2 reads FQGNSA. The CDR3 is made up of 16 amino acids. CDR3 sequence: CASSWLAGGIQETQYF. The DNA of the CDR3 is TGTGCCAGCAGCTGGTTAGCGGGGGGTATCCAAGAGACCCAGTACTTC.

This clonotype was observed many times. The chain employs TRBV7-2 and TRBJ2-4; the match to TRBD2 covers 10 bases. Germline CDR1 is SGHTA and CDR2 is FQGNSA. V dropped 1 base and J dropped 5; count of bases not matched to a gene: 8. The CDR3 is 17 amino acids. This chain's CDR3 is CASSLVASGSGQNIQYF. The CDR3 coding sequence is TGTGCCAGCAGCTTAGTGGCTAGCGGGAGTGGGCAAAACATTCAGTACTTC.

This clonotype is a singleton in its sample. At one boundary the junction diverges from the germline segment, which might be a read error. V and J are TRBV5-3 and TRBJ2-7; TRBD1 might be the D (6 bases). Being an ORF, TRBV5-3 has a function that is uncertain. There are 16 residues in the CDR3. The CDR3 sequence is CASSSTHDRWGYEQYF. The CDR3, as DNA: TGTGCCAGCAGCTCCACACACGACAGGTGGGGATACGAGCAGTACTTC.